This record covers a single T cell receptor (beta chain). Its antigen is still unknown. This sample was included in a study of T cells after yellow fever vaccination. The wider study: Fractions of limited cellularity were prepared by means of SMART-Seq v4 Ultra Low Input.

V was trimmed by 1 base and J by 6 bases, leaving 16 bases between them. Germline V gives CDR1 SGHTA, CDR2 FQGTGA. The CDR3 sequence is 16 residues long. Template switching with 5'RACE generated the TCR cDNA and added a universal primer site and UMIs. In TCRdb, the 5' RACE reads were re-called with MiXCR into one record per CDR3 protein. The sample consists of around 610,000 distinct CDR3 sequences, roughly 13% of them appearing once. General study findings and limits: Post-booster repertoires again held most primary-vaccination clones (roughly 95% CD4, approximately 90% CD8). Relatively few clonotypes were ones that appeared in both CD4 and CD8 compartments.

V is TRBV7-3 and J is TRBJ2-1; D perhaps matches TRBD2 (5 bases). The specimen comprised PBMCs, sampled on the day of the yellow fever booster vaccination. The TCR originated in a young man who received the YFV17D yellow fever vaccine. The DNA of the CDR3 is TGTGCCAGCAGCTTAAATGGAGGCCTGACTGCCAATGAGCAGTTCTTC. This translates into CASSLNGGLTANEQFF.